Presented here are 11 T cell receptor beta chains from one specimen sequenced in a study of early T cells in non-severe SARS-CoV-2 infection. In TCRdb, the 5' RACE reads were re-called with MiXCR into one record per CDR3 protein. The profile covers 34,000 or so distinct CDR3 sequences, with about 9.9% appearing a single time and roughly 13% taken by the ten largest. The sequenced material came from whole blood. Every receptor here comes from an adult who was a healthcare worker with PCR-confirmed SARS-CoV-2 infection or an uninfected control (not recorded which).

This clonotype was seen more than once but under ten times. V and J are TRBV2 and TRBJ2-1; tentatively, D is TRBD1 (5 bases). CDR1 SNHLY and CDR2 FYNNEI come from the germline V gene. V lost 4 bases, J lost 10 bases, and 14 bases lay in between. The CDR3 runs 13 residues. The CDR3 here is CASSATQQEEQFF. CDR3 in DNA: TGTGCCAGCAGTGCGACCCAACAGGAAGAGCAGTTCTTC. Combining the CDR3 with reference TRBV2 and TRBJ2-1 gives the whole variable domain EPEVTQTPSHQVTQMGQEVILRCVPISNHLYFYWYRQILGQKVEFLVSFYNNEISEKSEIFDDQFSVERPDGSNFTLKIRSTKLEDSAMYFCASSATQQEEQFFGPGTRLTVL.

The chain combines TRBV18 with TRBJ1-5; 10 nucleotides line up with TRBD1. The V gene end was trimmed by 2 bases and the J gene end by 6 bases; junction bases not matched to a gene: 4. This CDR3 spans 15 amino acids. The germline V gene has CDR1 KGHSH and CDR2 LQKENI. Here the CDR3 reads CASSPGTGDSQPQHF. For the CDR3, the DNA is TGTGCCAGCTCACCAGGGACAGGGGATAGTCAGCCCCAGCATTTT.

The J gene is TRBJ1-1, the V gene TRBV2, with 8 bases matching TRBD1. The germline V gene encodes CDR1 SNHLY and CDR2 FYNNEI. The trim removed 5 bases at V and 1 base at J, leaving 6 bases unmatched. This CDR3 spans 15 amino acids. CDR3 nucleotide sequence: TGTGCCAGCAGTATGGATGGACAGGGGAACACTGAAGCTTTCTTT. Translation gives CASSMDGQGNTEAFF.

This clonotype was counted a single time. The chain couples TRBV6-2 or TRBV6-3 to TRBJ2-3; D possibly corresponds to TRBD2 (5 bases). The CDR3 is 15 amino acids. Germline lookup yields CDR1 MNHEY and CDR2 SVGEGT. V shed 6 bases and J shed 7 bases, with 20 bases lying between them. CDR3 amino acids: CASSLVGLALHTQYF. The CDR3, as DNA: TGTGCCAGCAGCCTCGTCGGTCTAGCCCTACATACGCAGTATTTT.

This clonotype was picked up many times. The chain joins TRBV30 to TRBJ2-3; possibly TRBD1 for D (6 bases). In germline, CDR1 is GTSNPN, CDR2 SVGIG (reference sequence). Trimming stripped 0 bases from V and 3 bases from J, with 10 bases between. This CDR3 has 14 residues. CDR3 sequence reads: CAWSVTGLTDTQYF. The CDR3, as DNA: TGTGCCTGGAGTGTTACAGGGCTAACAGATACGCAGTATTTT.

There are many counts of this clonotype. The rearrangement uses TRBV10-3 and TRBJ2-5; D may be TRBD2 (5 bases). Germline V gene data show CDR1 as ENHRY and CDR2 as SYGVKD. The CDR3 consists of 14 residues. Trimming shortened V by 2 bases and J by 2 bases, and 9 bases separated the two germline ends. CDR3 bases: TGTGCCATCAGTGAGGGAGGCGGTCAAGAGACCCAGTACTTC. Protein: CAISEGGGQETQYF.

In this sample, this clonotype turned up a few times. This rearrangement joins TRBV7-9 to TRBJ2-2, with D unclear. The V and J ends lost 0 bases and 5 bases respectively, with 7 bases between them. The CDR3 length is 14 residues. Germline values: CDR1 SEHNR, CDR2 FQNEAQ (reference sequence). CDR3 in amino acids: CASSLAQTTGELFF. Here the CDR3 DNA reads TGTGCCAGCAGCTTAGCACAGACTACCGGGGAGCTGTTTTTT. The full variable domain, in which reference TRBV7-9 and TRBJ2-2 provide the parts outside the CDR3, is DTGVSQNPRHKITKRGQNVTFRCDPISEHNRLYWYRQTLGQGPEFLTYFQNEAQLEKSRLLSDRFSAERPKGSFSTLEIQRTEQGDSAMYLCASSLAQTTGELFFGEGSRLTVL.

This clonotype was counted only a few times. The genes are TRBV29-1 and TRBJ1-1; D is undetermined. Germline V gives CDR1 SQVTM, CDR2 ANQGSEA. V lost 6 bases to trimming and J lost 3 bases, with 14 bases between them. The CDR3 totals 13 residues. The chain's CDR3 is CSVQGNLDTEAFF. The CDR3 nucleotides read TGCAGCGTACAAGGGAATCTAGACACTGAAGCTTTCTTT.

This sequence joins TRBV19 and TRBJ1-5; TRBD1 aligns across 9 bases. From germline, CDR1 is LNHDA and CDR2 SQIVND (reference sequence). This CDR3 contains 15 residues. The junction had 7 bases not matched to a gene; V was cut back by 4 bases and J by 6 bases. As DNA, the CDR3 is TGTGCCAGTAGTACGGGACAGGGAGAAACTCAGCCCCAGCATTTT. This encodes CASSTGQGETQPQHF.

This clonotype was found a few times. The V gene is TRBV13, the J gene TRBJ1-5; TRBD1 is a possible D gene (6 bases). The CDR3 runs 14 residues. CDR1 PRHDT and CDR2 FYEKMQ come from the germline V gene (reference sequence). The ends were cut back, 5 bases at V and 4 bases at J, with 12 bases in the middle. The DNA of the CDR3 is TGTGCCAGCAGCCGGGGACACTTAAATCAGCCCCAGCATTTT. This gives the protein CASSRGHLNQPQHF.

About this clonotype: Given a much more abundant clone one base away, this may be a read error. V usage is TRBV20-1 and J usage is TRBJ2-3; TRBD2 matches at 7 bases. Germline V gives CDR1 DFQATT, CDR2 SNEGSKA (reference sequence). The CDR3 is made up of 14 amino acids. This CDR3 is CSASGGTYTDTQCF. CDR3 DNA sequence: TGCAGTGCTAGCGGGGGGACCTACACAGATACGCAGTGTTTT.